This record concerns one T cell receptor (beta chain) sequence. Germline V CDR1 and CDR2: LGHDT, YNNKEL (reference sequence). The CDR3 loop spans 14 amino acids. The ends were cut back, 1 base at V and 0 bases at J, with 4 bases in the middle. This entry is derived from a study of blood T cell repertoires in COVID-19. Method: immunoSEQ multiplex PCR; TCRdb's copy keeps in-frame clones and lacks some. The data show about 230,000 clones, about 90% seen once. The origin of this receptor is a woman aged 25 to 39 with acute COVID-19. The source material was PBMCs or T cells enriched from blood (not recorded which). V usage is TRBV3-1 (or the pseudogene TRBV3-2) and J usage is TRBJ1-3; no clear D. The CDR3 DNA reads as TGTGCCAGCAGCCAAGTCCGCTCTGGAAACACCATATATTTT. As protein: CASSQVRSGNTIYF.